This TCR beta chain appears in the sequencing data of a study of cytomegalovirus exposure and HLA in healthy donors. A remark on this clone: The antigen remains unidentified.

This PCR relied on a set of 60 Vbeta primers and 13 Jbeta primers. Using immunoSEQ multiplex PCR, the repertoire was profiled, and TCRdb retains in-frame clones only, with some absent. The data hold about 240,000 clones, with 81% observed a single time. CDR3 length: 14 residues. V lost 3 bases and J lost 4; bases outside the gene matches: 5. Germline V gene sequence: CDR1 SGHNT, CDR2 YYREEE (reference sequence). Regarding the study as a whole: Later analysis found that TCR beta chains associated with HLA were more clonally expanded than other, equally common chains. Common viral pathogens were later found to be apparently linked to several of the most significant clusters.

The donors, nominally healthy at sampling, likely had unrecorded immune exposures. The sequencing input was PBMCs. V is TRBV5-4 and J is TRBJ2-3, with 7 bases lining up with TRBD1. The sequence was collected from a woman aged 55-69 years in good health and CMV-seropositive. CDR3 sequence: CASSSTGDADTQYF. The CDR3 nucleotides are TGTGCCAGCAGCTCAACAGGGGATGCAGATACGCAGTATTTT.